The 2 T cell receptor beta chains below were found in one sample sequenced in a study of long-term antiretroviral therapy in people with HIV. With survey level as its setting, the immunoSEQ assay was v3.0. The protocol was immunoSEQ multiplex PCR, while the TCRdb copy is restricted to in-frame clones and leaves out a portion. The sample records 7,000 to 8,000 clones, more than 65% being singletons. Sequencing used unsorted PBMCs, obtained 0.1 years after starting antiretroviral therapy. The receptor set was obtained from a man aged 40-55 years with HIV.

This rearrangement joins TRBV7-8 to TRBJ2-7; 8 bases align to TRBD1. The junction had 12 bases not matched to a gene; V was cut back by 1 base and J by 4 bases. Germline V gene lookup returns CDR1 SGHVS and CDR2 FQNEAQ. This CDR3 contains 17 residues. For the CDR3, the DNA is TGTGCCAGCAGCTTAGAACTTTCAGGGGGCCCAAGGTACGAGCAGTACTTC. Encoded protein: CASSLELSGGPRYEQYF.

This chain uses TRBV12-2 with TRBJ2-6; the D call TRBD1 from the table was never checked on the DNA. TRBV12-2 is a recognized pseudogene. The CDR3 runs to 19 residues. The CDR3 region has the DNA TGTGCAAGTCGCCGCTGGCCGGGACAGGGGGCCTCTGGGGCCAACGTCCTGACTTTC. Encoded protein: CASRRWPGQGASGANVLTF.